The 29 T cell receptor beta chains below were found in one sample sequenced in a study of T cell responses to AZD1222 COVID-19 vaccine. Produced via immunoSEQ multiplex PCR; TCRdb's table is partial and in-frame only. The sample consists of about 120,000 clones, roughly nine tenths of them appearing once. Sequencing used peripheral blood, obtained 28 days after the second AZD1222 dose. Every receptor here comes from an adult who received the AZD1222 COVID-19 vaccine.

This chain connects TRBV5-1 to TRBJ1-2; D is uncertain. The CDR3 totals 14 residues. Trimming shortened V by 0 bases and J by 4 bases, and 10 bases separated the two germline ends. Germline CDR1 and CDR2: SGHRS and YFSETQ. The CDR3 reads CASSLEAALYGYTF. The CDR3 DNA reads as TGCGCCAGCAGCTTGGAGGCAGCGCTCTATGGCTACACCTTC.

The chain employs TRBV5-1 and TRBJ1-6; 7 positions agree with TRBD1. Germline-derived CDR1 and CDR2 are SGHRS and YFSETQ. V gave up 4 bases and J gave up 9 bases; unmatched junction bases: 10. The CDR3 contains 15 residues. The CDR3 nucleotides read TGCGCCAGCAGCCTAGGGACAGCCGTCCCTTCACCCCTCCACTTT. As protein: CASSLGTAVPSPLHF.

This clone occurred once. The gene calls are TRBV4-1 and TRBJ1-2; D is uncertain. V gave up 3 bases and J gave up 8 bases, with 13 bases separating them. The CDR3 runs to 13 residues. From germline, CDR1 is MGHRA and CDR2 YSYEKL. The CDR3 DNA reads as TGCGCCAGCAGCCAGCCCCCCCTGGGAGGCTACACCTTC. This gives the protein CASSQPPLGGYTF.

The rearrangement uses TRBV6-5 and TRBJ2-7; TRBD2 matches at 9 bases. This CDR3 spans 14 amino acids. J lost 6 bases, V lost 6 bases, and 9 bases had no gene match. Germline assignment: CDR1 MNHEY and CDR2 SVGAGI. In DNA, the CDR3 is TGTGCCAGCAGACCGGGACTAGCCCGGTTCGAGCAGTACTTC. It is translated as CASRPGLARFEQYF.

The V call is TRBV28, the J call TRBJ1-5, with D unclear. With 7 bases removed from V and 1 base from J, the gap between germline ends came to 11 bases. Germline V gene data show CDR1 as MDHEN and CDR2 as SYDVKM. This CDR3 contains 14 residues. The CDR3 sequence: CASTPDLSNQPQHF. The DNA of the CDR3 is TGTGCCAGCACACCAGACCTGAGCAATCAGCCCCAGCATTTT.

The chain couples TRBV6-4 to TRBJ1-5; D is undetermined. The CDR3 runs 13 residues. V was clipped by 2 bases and J by 4 bases, with 6 bases between them. Germline V gene sequence: CDR1 MRHNA, CDR2 SNTAGT. Here the CDR3 reads CASSDRINQPQHF. As DNA, the CDR3 is TGTGCCAGCAGTGACAGAATTAATCAGCCCCAGCATTTT.

In this sample, this clone turned up once. The gene calls are TRBV6-4 and TRBJ2-3, with a tentative D call TRBD2 (7 bases). The CDR3 has 15 residues. V gave up 2 bases and J gave up 4 bases, with 13 bases separating them. Germline V gives CDR1 MRHNA, CDR2 SNTAGT. CDR3 sequence: CASSDVAGAADTQYF. CDR3 DNA: TGTGCCAGCAGTGACGTCGCGGGGGCCGCAGATACGCAGTATTTT.

The chain joins TRBV6-5 to TRBJ1-3, with unresolved D. This CDR3 region has 14 residues. CDR1 MNHEY and CDR2 SVGAGI come from the germline V gene. Trimming took 7 bases from V and 0 from J, leaving 10 bases between them. Here the CDR3 DNA reads TGTGCCAGCACGGACGGGAGCTCTGGAAACACCATATATTTT. Translation gives CASTDGSSGNTIYF.

J is TRBJ2-1 and V is TRBV7-2, with 8 nucleotides matching TRBD2. Germline CDR1 is SGHTA and CDR2 is FQGNSA. The CDR3 extends over 16 amino acids. After removal of 3 bases from V and 7 bases from J, the junction contained 11 bases not matched to a gene. The CDR3 loop is CASSFLITGGSNEQFF. DNA of the CDR3: TGTGCCAGCAGCTTTTTGATCACGGGGGGGTCTAATGAGCAGTTCTTC.

The rearrangement uses TRBV11-2 and TRBJ2-7; D might be TRBD2 (6 bases). The CDR3 length is 14 residues. The V end lost 1 base, the J end lost 7 bases, and 14 bases lay between the germline ends. CDR1 is SGHAT and CDR2 is FQNNGV in the germline V gene. This CDR3 reads CASSLGEHGTEQYF. CDR3 DNA: TGTGCCAGCAGCTTAGGAGAACATGGGACTGAGCAGTACTTC.

This chain joins TRBV6-6 and TRBJ1-1; D not certain. CDR1 is MNHNY, CDR2 SVGAGI, per germline (reference sequence). Trimming removed 7 bases at V and 1 base at J, with 16 bases between. The CDR3 spans 15 residues. The DNA for the CDR3 is TGTGCCAGCAACTCCCTGGACTCCACGAACACTGAAGCTTTCTTT. Translated, it gives CASNSLDSTNTEAFF.

The chain couples TRBV10-3 to TRBJ2-1; 9 nucleotides agree with TRBD2. V trimming: 4 bases; J trimming: 5 bases; junction bases outside the gene matches: 6. The germline CDR1 and CDR2 sequences are ENHRY and SYGVKD. CDR3 size: 15 residues. This chain's CDR3 is CAISALAGSNNEQFF. For the CDR3, the DNA is TGTGCCATCAGTGCCCTAGCGGGGTCTAACAATGAGCAGTTCTTC.

The chain couples TRBV3-1 (or the pseudogene TRBV3-2) to TRBJ1-1; D gene uncertain. V was shortened by 5 bases and J by 6 bases, with 16 bases between the two germline ends. Looked up from germline, CDR1 is LGHDT and CDR2 is YNNKEL (reference sequence). The CDR3 loop spans 14 amino acids. The CDR3 bases are TGTGCCAGCAGCTCGTTACAACCGGTGGCTGAAGCTTTCTTT. This gives the protein CASSSLQPVAEAFF.

The chain couples TRBV7-8 to TRBJ2-7; D remains unclear. The CDR3 has 12 residues. Trimming took off 0 bases at V and 4 bases at J, with 4 bases between the two ends. CDR1 is SGHVS, CDR2 FQNEAQ, per germline. The CDR3 DNA reads TGTGCCAGCAGCTTAGCGCTATACGAGCAGTACTTC. Translated, it gives CASSLALYEQYF.

This chain joins TRBV11-3 and TRBJ2-3, with D unresolved. The V and J ends lost 5 bases and 1 base respectively, with 13 bases between them. The CDR3 spans 15 residues. Germline lookup yields CDR1 SGHNT and CDR2 YENEEA. The CDR3 loop is CASSALGSRTDTQYF. The DNA of the CDR3 is TGTGCCAGCAGCGCATTGGGCAGTCGCACAGATACGCAGTATTTT.

The V gene is TRBV5-1, the J gene TRBJ2-1; 13 bases line up with TRBD2. This CDR3 spans 16 amino acids. CDR1 and CDR2 from the germline V gene are SGHRS and YFSETQ. Trimming at V came to 4 bases and at J to 9 bases, leaving 10 bases not matched to a gene. For the CDR3, the DNA is TGCGCCAGCAGCCTCGCCCGGACTAGCGGGGGATTTGAGCAGTTCTTC. Translation: CASSLARTSGGFEQFF.

The chain links TRBV5-3 to TRBJ1-2; D is uncertain. TRBV5-3 is designated an ORF whose function remains uncertain. The CDR3 spans 14 residues. V dropped 2 bases and J dropped 4 bases, with 12 bases sitting between them. In nucleotides, the CDR3 is TGTGCCAGAAGCTTTGAGTTACACCTCTATGGCTACACCTTC. It specifies CARSFELHLYGYTF.

Turning to this clone: Germline and junction disagree at one end, which may indicate a read error. The rearrangement uses TRBV6-5 and TRBJ1-3, with D perhaps matching TRBD1 (5 bases). There are 13 residues in the CDR3. Germline V lookup: CDR1 MNHEY, CDR2 SVGAGI. This CDR3 is CAGSRGGGAAIYF. For the CDR3, the DNA is TGTGCCGGCAGTCGGGGCGGTGGGGCTGCCATATATTTT.

Points on this clone: At one end the junction does not follow the germline gene, possibly because of a read error. The chain has TRBV28 and TRBJ1-1; D not resolved. The CDR3 covers 13 residues. Germline assignment: CDR1 MDHEN and CDR2 SYDVKM. CDR3 protein: CASSLFPNSEAFF. For the CDR3, the DNA is TGTGCCAGCAGTTTATTTCCTAACAGTGAAGCTTTCTTT.

V is TRBV25-1 and J is TRBJ1-1, with D uncertain. The length of the CDR3 is 14 residues. V was cut by 4 bases and J by 5 bases, with 14 bases left in between. Germline V lookup: CDR1 MGHDK, CDR2 SYGVNS. The CDR3 loop reads CASSADGSLTEAFF. DNA for the CDR3: TGTGCCAGCAGTGCGGACGGATCCTTAACTGAAGCTTTCTTT.

The chain links TRBV3-1 (or the pseudogene TRBV3-2) to TRBJ1-6; the D gene is possibly TRBD1 (5 bases). This CDR3 is built from 15 residues. Germline-derived CDR1 and CDR2 are LGHDT and YNNKEL (reference sequence). Trimming took off 1 base at V and 8 bases at J, with 12 bases between the two ends. The CDR3 here is CASSQAAGPHSPLHF. The CDR3 nucleotides read TGTGCCAGCAGCCAAGCGGCAGGGCCGCATTCACCCCTCCACTTT.

The DNA of the CDR3 is TGTGCCTGGGGCGGGGGCAGAAGCTATGGCTACACCTTC. Translation gives CAWGGGRSYGYTF. The rearrangement joins TRBV30 to TRBJ1-2; possibly TRBD1 for D (6 bases). The germline V and J ends were trimmed by 5 bases and 4 bases, with 14 bases remaining between them. The length of the CDR3 is 13 residues. The V gene's germline CDR1 is GTSNPN and CDR2 SVGIG (reference sequence).

This chain connects TRBV28 to TRBJ1-2, with a possible D match to TRBD1 (5 bases). This CDR3 comprises 13 residues. Trimming pared 3 bases from V and 6 bases from J, leaving 11 bases between. Germline values: CDR1 MDHEN, CDR2 SYDVKM. The CDR3 sequence: CASSLGLANGYTF. The CDR3 DNA reads as TGTGCCAGCAGTTTGGGACTAGCAAATGGCTACACCTTC.

A note on this clone: Germline is not matched at one junction end, which may reflect a read error. The chain couples TRBV29-1 to TRBJ1-3, with D tentatively TRBD1 (6 bases). CDR3 length: 16 amino acids. CDR1 is SQVTM and CDR2 is ANQGSEA in the germline V gene. CDR3 protein: CSVEGFRGVSGNTIYF. CDR3 DNA sequence: TGCAGCGTCGAAGGTTTCAGGGGCGTCTCTGGAAACACCATATATTTT.

The chain employs TRBV9 and TRBJ1-6; 8 nucleotides agree with TRBD1. J was trimmed by 6 bases and V by 3 bases; bases with no gene match: 5. Germline V gene lookup returns CDR1 SGDLS and CDR2 YYNGEE. The CDR3 is made up of 15 amino acids. The CDR3, as DNA: TGTGCCAGCAGCGATAACAGGGGGAGTAATTCACCCCTCCACTTT. It codes for CASSDNRGSNSPLHF.

This chain joins TRBV30 and TRBJ1-1; D is possibly TRBD1 (6 bases). Trimming shortened V by 5 bases and J by 5 bases, and 12 bases separated the two germline ends. The CDR3 has 12 residues. The germline CDR1 and CDR2 sequences are GTSNPN and SVGIG (reference sequence). CDR3 amino acids: CAWDRRGTEAFF. DNA of the CDR3: TGTGCCTGGGACAGGCGGGGGACTGAAGCTTTCTTT.

This clone was seen only once. The gene calls are TRBV18 and TRBJ2-2; D remains unclear. Germline V gene data show CDR1 as KGHSH and CDR2 as LQKENI. The V gene lost 4 bases and the J gene lost 2 bases, with 8 bases spanning the gap. This CDR3 comprises 14 residues. As DNA, the CDR3 is TGTGCCAGCTCACTGGGATTAAACACCGGGGAGCTGTTTTTT. The encoded protein is CASSLGLNTGELFF.

CDR3 nucleotide sequence: TGCAGTGCTAGGGGGTCGGGGCCCCAGCATTTT. It codes for CSARGSGPQHF. This sequence joins TRBV20-1 and TRBJ1-5, with D unresolved. The V gene lost 3 bases and the J gene lost 9 bases, with 9 bases spanning the gap. The CDR3 is 11 amino acids. Germline CDR1 is DFQATT and CDR2 is SNEGSKA (reference sequence).

V and J are TRBV2 and TRBJ1-1; a possible D gene is TRBD1 (6 bases). V was shortened by 1 base and J by 4 bases, with 13 bases between the two germline ends. The CDR3 is 15 residues long. Germline values: CDR1 SNHLY, CDR2 FYNNEI. The CDR3 nucleotides read TGTGCCAGCAGTGAAGACAGGGTTGGTGGCACTGAAGCTTTCTTT. This translates into CASSEDRVGGTEAFF.